The clone carrying this T cell receptor beta chain was picked up a small number of times. The source of the sample is a study of OX40 agonist ivuxolimab in advanced cancers. Study overall: While on treatment, patients had intravenous ivuxolimab at 0.01 to 10 mg/kg every 2 weeks. From roughly 20 to 79 years was the age range, with a mean of approximately 58 years, and about 83% were male.

The CDR3 covers 15 residues. Germline V gene data show CDR1 as SEHNR and CDR2 as FQNEAQ (reference sequence). The germline V and J ends were trimmed by 7 bases and 0 bases, with 12 bases remaining between them. Clones were sequenced by immunoSEQ multiplex PCR, and TCRdb holds only the in-frame ones, with some missing. The data show tens of thousands of clones, with roughly 72% seen just once and 20% to 25% held by the top ten. The chain links TRBV7-9 to TRBJ2-2; perhaps TRBD1 as D (5 bases). The source material was CD4+ or CD8+ T cells sorted from blood, sampled in a trial of the OX40 agonist ivuxolimab. The source of this sequence is an adult with an advanced solid tumor such as melanoma, head and neck, liver or kidney cancer. Here the CDR3 DNA reads TGTGCCAGCATCGACAGAGAATCGAACACCGGGGAGCTGTTTTTT. Translating it yields CASIDRESNTGELFF.